This T cell receptor (beta chain) was identified in a study of T-cell reconstitution after alpha-beta-depleted transplantation in children. Whole-study results and caveats: After transplant, at about two months, alpha-beta T cells were reportedly derived from several hundred expanded graft clones. From surviving recipient T cells and thymic progenitors came the high day-60 TCRbeta diversity observed in some patients. Hyperexpanded clones declined; after one year, newly produced T cells mostly supplied diversity.

For TCRbeta, the library was prepared with unique molecular identifiers. TCRdb called the PCR reads again in MiXCR, with one record for every CDR3 protein. The sample records approximately 800,000 distinct CDR3 sequences, approximately 15% being singletons. On this clonotype: Its target is unknown.

The source material was PBMCs, mostly from graft donor cells, sampled 360 days after TCRalphabeta/CD19-depleted stem cell transplant. The source of this sequence is a male patient aged 10 to 17 who had a stem cell transplant for acute lymphoblastic leukemia, so the T cells may come from the graft donor.

CDR3 sequence: CAWSVHRLAKNIQYF. The CDR3, as DNA: TGTGCCTGGAGTGTACATCGACTAGCCAAAAACATTCAGTACTTC. The rearrangement joins TRBV30 to TRBJ2-4, with D unresolved. The CDR3 covers 15 residues. With 0 bases removed from V and 0 bases from J, the gap between germline ends came to 9 bases. The germline CDR1 and CDR2 sequences are GTSNPN and SVGIG (reference sequence).